In this sample, the clone carrying this TCR beta chain turned up a few times. Its antigen is currently unknown. CDR1 and CDR2 (germline): SGHAT, FQNNGV. There are 14 residues in the CDR3. The J segment lost 5 bases and the V segment lost 5 bases, leaving 8 bases of the junction unmatched. This record belongs to a study of response to subunit inactivated influenza vaccine. A single record per CDR3 protein comes from TCRdb applying MiXCR to the RT-PCR reads. The table includes fewer than 750,000 distinct CDR3 sequences, around 15% detected once. Findings of the study overall: T cells newly recruited by each seasonal influenza vaccination are few, the authors suggested.

Sequencing was performed on PBMCs from blood, taken 12 days after vaccination. This chain links TRBV11-2 with TRBJ2-7; 8 bases are shared with TRBD1. This clonotype originated in a man in his fifties or sixties who received an inactivated influenza vaccine. The CDR3 sequence: CASSPDRGWHEQYF. CDR3 in DNA: TGTGCCAGCAGCCCCGACAGGGGTTGGCACGAGCAGTACTTC.